Listed below are T cell receptor beta chains from one sample, sequenced in a study of regulatory T cells in long-lasting Graves disease. TCRdb passed the multiplex PCR reads through MiXCR, listing each CDR3 protein once. This sample has about 500,000 distinct CDR3 sequences; 12% occur once, and the top ten carry almost 9%. The data were also submitted as part of a second study, on T cells in Graves' hyperthyroidism and ophthalmopathy.

The specimen comprised peripheral blood mononuclear cells (PBMCs), sampled at new diagnosis, from a patient treated with antithyroid drugs. The receptor source for this set is a woman in her twenties or thirties with Graves disease. CDR3s include the opening cysteine and the closing phenylalanine or tryptophan. The order of the fields is clone size, J gene, V gene, D gene, CDR3 protein, CDR3 DNA. The D gene is left open where the match is weak. The size field is filled for only some rows; it gives once, few, many or a size class.

clone_size: NA; j_call: TRBJ2-1; v_call: TRBV27; d_call: NA; cdr3_aa: CASTRGGEQFF; cdr3_nt: TGTGCCAGCACTAGGGGAGGTGAGCAGTTCTTC
clone_size: few; j_call: TRBJ1-3; v_call: TRBV7-9; d_call: TRBD1; cdr3_aa: CASSAPGQGERNTIYF; cdr3_nt: TGTGCCAGCAGCGCCCCGGGTCAGGGGGAACGGAACACCATATATTTT
clone_size: many; j_call: TRBJ2-7; v_call: TRBV5-6; d_call: NA; cdr3_aa: CASSFLDSYEQYF; cdr3_nt: TGTGCCAGCAGCTTCCTGGACAGCTACGAGCAGTACTTC
clone_size: many; j_call: TRBJ1-6; v_call: TRBV6-5; d_call: NA; cdr3_aa: CASSYRERRRDKNPLHF; cdr3_nt: TGTGCCAGCAGTTACAGGGAGAGGAGGCGGGATAAGAATCCCCTCCACTTT
clone_size: NA; j_call: TRBJ2-2; v_call: TRBV6-1; d_call: NA; cdr3_aa: CASSSGSSFAGELFF; cdr3_nt: TGTGCCAGCAGCTCAGGATCCTCGTTCGCCGGGGAGCTGTTTTTT
clone_size: many; j_call: TRBJ2-2; v_call: TRBV2; d_call: TRBD2; cdr3_aa: CASGGNTGELFF; cdr3_nt: TGCGCCAGCGGGGGGAACACCGGGGAGCTGTTTTTT
clone_size: many; j_call: TRBJ2-1; v_call: TRBV28; d_call: TRBD2; cdr3_aa: CASRFSGSTYNEQFF; cdr3_nt: TGTGCCAGCAGATTTAGCGGGAGCACCTACAATGAGCAGTTCTTC
clone_size: many; j_call: TRBJ1-1; v_call: TRBV2; d_call: NA; cdr3_aa: CASSNGHRNTEAFF; cdr3_nt: TGTGCCAGCAGTAACGGACACAGGAACACTGAAGCTTTCTTT
clone_size: few; j_call: TRBJ2-3; v_call: TRBV6-2/TRBV6-3; d_call: TRBD2; cdr3_aa: CASSGSGRSDTRYF; cdr3_nt: TGTGCCAGCAGCGGTAGCGGGAGGTCAGATACGCGGTATTTT
clone_size: many; j_call: TRBJ2-1; v_call: TRBV6-2/TRBV6-3; d_call: TRBD2; cdr3_aa: CASTREDEQFF; cdr3_nt: TGTGCCAGCACCCGGGAGGATGAGCAGTTCTTC
clone_size: many; j_call: TRBJ2-1; v_call: TRBV5-1; d_call: TRBD1; cdr3_aa: CASRTGGNYNEQFF; cdr3_nt: TGCGCCAGTCGGACAGGGGGCAACTACAATGAGCAGTTCTTC
clone_size: many; j_call: TRBJ2-3; v_call: TRBV12-3/TRBV12-4; d_call: TRBD2; cdr3_aa: CASSLYTSGSADTQYF; cdr3_nt: TGTGCCAGCAGTTTATATACTAGCGGGAGTGCAGATACGCAGTATTTT
clone_size: NA; j_call: TRBJ2-4; v_call: TRBV6-1; d_call: TRBD1; cdr3_aa: CASSEAPPGQGIRDIQYF; cdr3_nt: TGTGCCAGCAGTGAAGCTCCTCCGGGACAGGGGATTAGGGACATTCAGTACTTC
clone_size: many; j_call: TRBJ2-5; v_call: TRBV19; d_call: TRBD1; cdr3_aa: CASSVRTGYGETQYF; cdr3_nt: TGTGCCAGTAGTGTAAGGACAGGGTACGGGGAGACCCAGTACTTC
clone_size: few; j_call: TRBJ1-4; v_call: TRBV6-5; d_call: NA; cdr3_aa: CASSYHDNEKLFF; cdr3_nt: TGTGCCAGCAGTTACCACGATAATGAAAAACTGTTTTTT
clone_size: many; j_call: TRBJ2-7; v_call: TRBV9; d_call: NA; cdr3_aa: CASSLKRDNYYYEQYF; cdr3_nt: TGTGCCAGCAGCTTAAAGCGGGACAACTATTACTACGAGCAGTACTTC
clone_size: many; j_call: TRBJ1-1; v_call: TRBV7-2; d_call: NA; cdr3_aa: CASRRTQNTEAFF; cdr3_nt: TGTGCCAGCAGACGGACGCAGAACACTGAAGCTTTCTTT
clone_size: NA; j_call: TRBJ2-1; v_call: TRBV7-9; d_call: TRBD2; cdr3_aa: CASSLVRAGGHNEQFF; cdr3_nt: TGTGCCAGCAGCTTAGTTCGAGCGGGAGGTCACAATGAGCAGTTCTTC
clone_size: many; j_call: TRBJ1-1; v_call: TRBV12-3/TRBV12-4; d_call: TRBD1; cdr3_aa: CASSFRGQVAEAFF; cdr3_nt: TGTGCCAGCAGTTTTAGGGGACAGGTGGCTGAAGCTTTCTTT
clone_size: many; j_call: TRBJ2-7; v_call: TRBV28; d_call: TRBD1; cdr3_aa: CASSEHKPSQGAYEQYF; cdr3_nt: TGTGCCAGCAGTGAGCACAAACCGAGCCAGGGGGCCTACGAGCAGTACTTC
clone_size: many; j_call: TRBJ1-5; v_call: TRBV4-3; d_call: NA; cdr3_aa: CASSYSSQGNHSNQPQHF; cdr3_nt: TGCGCCAGCAGCTACTCTAGTCAGGGGAACCATAGCAATCAGCCCCAGCATTTT
clone_size: NA; j_call: TRBJ2-5; v_call: TRBV9; d_call: TRBD2; cdr3_aa: CASSAGGTQYF; cdr3_nt: TGTGCCAGCAGCGCGGGGGGGACCCAGTACTTC
clone_size: many; j_call: TRBJ2-5; v_call: TRBV12-3/TRBV12-4; d_call: TRBD2; cdr3_aa: CASRRLAGVRRQETQYF; cdr3_nt: TGTGCCAGCAGGCGACTAGCGGGAGTGCGAAGACAAGAGACCCAGTACTTC
clone_size: NA; j_call: TRBJ2-7; v_call: TRBV29-1; d_call: TRBD2; cdr3_aa: CSVEDVDGLAGKYEQYF; cdr3_nt: TGCAGCGTTGAAGATGTAGATGGACTAGCGGGAAAGTACGAGCAGTACTTC
clone_size: few; j_call: TRBJ2-7; v_call: TRBV30; d_call: NA; cdr3_aa: CAWSAIYEQYF; cdr3_nt: TGTGCCTGGAGCGCAATCTACGAGCAGTACTTC
clone_size: many; j_call: TRBJ1-4; v_call: TRBV6-5; d_call: NA; cdr3_aa: CASSYSMTGWLEKLFF; cdr3_nt: TGTGCCAGCAGTTACTCGATGACAGGTTGGCTGGAAAAACTGTTTTTT
clone_size: NA; j_call: TRBJ1-3; v_call: TRBV4-1; d_call: TRBD1; cdr3_aa: CASSQDRVTGNTIYF; cdr3_nt: TGCGCCAGCAGCCAGGACAGGGTGACTGGAAACACCATATATTTT
clone_size: many; j_call: TRBJ2-1; v_call: TRBV27; d_call: NA; cdr3_aa: CASSLMWGEQFF; cdr3_nt: TGTGCCAGCAGTTTAATGTGGGGTGAGCAGTTCTTC
clone_size: few; j_call: TRBJ1-2; v_call: TRBV12-3/TRBV12-4; d_call: NA; cdr3_aa: CASSLGGARGGYTF; cdr3_nt: TGTGCCAGCAGTTTAGGGGGGGCCCGAGGTGGCTACACCTTC
clone_size: many; j_call: TRBJ1-6; v_call: TRBV11-2; d_call: NA; cdr3_aa: CASSLGRGSSPLHF; cdr3_nt: TGTGCCAGCAGCTTAGGGCGGGGGAGTTCACCCCTCCACTTT
clone_size: many; j_call: TRBJ1-4; v_call: TRBV15; d_call: TRBD1; cdr3_aa: CATSRTGQGVGGEKLFF; cdr3_nt: TGTGCCACCAGCAGAACGGGACAGGGGGTCGGAGGTGAAAAACTGTTTTTT
clone_size: NA; j_call: TRBJ2-7; v_call: TRBV14; d_call: NA; cdr3_aa: CASSQVPEWDEQYF; cdr3_nt: TGTGCCAGCAGCCAAGTCCCGGAGTGGGACGAGCAGTACTTC
clone_size: many; j_call: TRBJ2-1; v_call: TRBV9; d_call: TRBD2; cdr3_aa: CASSPSSGRARSFEQFF; cdr3_nt: TGTGCCAGCAGCCCGTCTAGCGGGAGGGCCCGGTCCTTTGAGCAGTTCTTC
clone_size: NA; j_call: TRBJ2-1; v_call: TRBV19; d_call: NA; cdr3_aa: CASKAKSSYNEQFF; cdr3_nt: TGTGCCAGTAAGGCAAAAAGCTCCTACAATGAGCAGTTCTTC
clone_size: many; j_call: TRBJ2-7; v_call: TRBV6-9; d_call: TRBD1; cdr3_aa: CASSYGPGQGTYEQYF; cdr3_nt: TGTGCCAGCAGTTACGGGCCCGGACAGGGAACCTACGAGCAGTACTTC
clone_size: many; j_call: TRBJ2-1; v_call: TRBV11-2; d_call: TRBD2; cdr3_aa: CASSLASGSYNEQFF; cdr3_nt: TGTGCCAGCAGCTTAGCTAGCGGGAGTTACAATGAGCAGTTCTTC
clone_size: few; j_call: TRBJ2-5; v_call: TRBV13; d_call: NA; cdr3_aa: CASSSNTNRETQYF; cdr3_nt: TGTGCCAGCAGCTCCAACACCAATAGAGAGACCCAGTACTTC
clone_size: many; j_call: TRBJ1-5; v_call: TRBV28; d_call: NA; cdr3_aa: CASSSLEDVDGNQPQHF; cdr3_nt: TGTGCCAGCAGTTCTTTGGAGGACGTCGACGGTAATCAGCCCCAGCATTTT
clone_size: few; j_call: TRBJ1-5; v_call: TRBV5-1; d_call: NA; cdr3_aa: CASSEFPDQPQHF; cdr3_nt: TGCGCCAGCAGCGAATTTCCTGATCAGCCCCAGCATTTT
clone_size: many; j_call: TRBJ1-3; v_call: TRBV7-3; d_call: TRBD1; cdr3_aa: CASSEGAGNTIYF; cdr3_nt: TGTGCCAGCAGCGAGGGGGCCGGAAACACCATATATTTT
clone_size: few; j_call: TRBJ2-1; v_call: TRBV24-1; d_call: TRBD2; cdr3_aa: CATSDFGTTVDEQFF; cdr3_nt: TGTGCCACCAGTGATTTTGGGACTACTGTCGATGAGCAGTTCTTC
clone_size: many; j_call: TRBJ2-1; v_call: TRBV11-2; d_call: NA; cdr3_aa: CASSLGLLNEQFF; cdr3_nt: TGTGCCAGCAGCCTGGGACTTCTCAATGAGCAGTTCTTC
clone_size: few; j_call: TRBJ1-1; v_call: TRBV4-1; d_call: TRBD1; cdr3_aa: CASSQPRQGGMNTEAFF; cdr3_nt: TGCGCCAGCAGCCAGCCGCGACAGGGGGGTATGAACACTGAAGCTTTCTTT
clone_size: NA; j_call: TRBJ2-5; v_call: TRBV13; d_call: TRBD2; cdr3_aa: CASRPSVFRGGSQETQYF; cdr3_nt: TGTGCCAGCAGGCCCTCCGTTTTCCGGGGGGGATCCCAAGAGACCCAGTACTTC